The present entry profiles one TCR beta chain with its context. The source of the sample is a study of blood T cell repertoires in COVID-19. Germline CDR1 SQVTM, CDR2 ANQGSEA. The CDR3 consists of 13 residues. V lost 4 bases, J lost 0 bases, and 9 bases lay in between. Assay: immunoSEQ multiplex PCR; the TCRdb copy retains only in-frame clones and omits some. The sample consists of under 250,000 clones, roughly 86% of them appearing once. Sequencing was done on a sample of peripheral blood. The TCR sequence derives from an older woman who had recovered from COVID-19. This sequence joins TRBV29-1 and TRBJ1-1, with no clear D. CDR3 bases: TGCAGCGTTGCCACCAACATGAACACTGAAGCTTTCTTT. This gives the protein CSVATNMNTEAFF.